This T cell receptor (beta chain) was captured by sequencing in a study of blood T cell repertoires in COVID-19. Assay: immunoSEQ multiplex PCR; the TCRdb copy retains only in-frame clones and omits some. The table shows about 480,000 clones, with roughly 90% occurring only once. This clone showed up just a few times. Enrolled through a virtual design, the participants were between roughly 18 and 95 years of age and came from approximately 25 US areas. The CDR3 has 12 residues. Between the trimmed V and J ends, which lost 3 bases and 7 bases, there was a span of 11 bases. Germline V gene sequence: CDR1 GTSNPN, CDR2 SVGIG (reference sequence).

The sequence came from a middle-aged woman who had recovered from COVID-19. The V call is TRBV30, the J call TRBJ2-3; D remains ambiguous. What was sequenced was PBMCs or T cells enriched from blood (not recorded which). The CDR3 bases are TGTGCCTGGAGGACGGGTGCTAATACGCAGTATTTT. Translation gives CAWRTGANTQYF. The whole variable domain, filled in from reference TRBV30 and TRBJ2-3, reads SQTIHQWPATLVQPVGSPLSLECTVEGTSNPNLYWYRQAAGRGLQLLFYSVGIGQISSEVPQNLSASRPQDRQFILSSKKLLLSDSGFYLCAWRTGANTQYFGPGTRLTVL.